A single sample is the source of the 9 T cell receptor beta chains below, sequenced in a study of CD8 T cells in Susac syndrome. Reverse transcription of roughly 0.45 to 1 ug RNA was carried out with random hexamers. TCRdb reanalysed the immunoSEQ multiplex PCR reads using MiXCR and keeps one entry per CDR3 protein. The sample lists 100,000 to 150,000 distinct CDR3 sequences, around 94% occurring once. Sequencing used CD8+ T cells from PBMCs. All receptors come from a human donor with Susac syndrome.

The chain employs TRBV6-6 and TRBJ2-7; D remains ambiguous. Germline V gene lookup returns CDR1 MNHNY and CDR2 SVGAGI (reference sequence). The CDR3 extends over 14 amino acids. V lost 5 bases, J lost 4 bases, and 15 bases lay in between. The CDR3 coding sequence is TGTGCCAGCAGTCCGGGTATCCTACAGTACGAGCAGTACTTC. It specifies CASSPGILQYEQYF.

J is TRBJ1-2 and V is TRBV4-3; D gene uncertain. This CDR3 region has 17 residues. Germline CDR1 LGHNA, CDR2 YSLEER. The ends were cut back, 1 base at V and 2 bases at J, with 17 bases in the middle. CDR3 in amino acids: CASSQGLERVVNYGYTF. In nucleotides, the CDR3 is TGCGCCAGCAGCCAAGGTTTAGAGAGGGTGGTAAACTATGGCTACACCTTC.

This chain uses TRBV7-9 with TRBJ2-7; 9 nucleotides match TRBD1. Germline V gene sequence: CDR1 SEHNR, CDR2 FQNEAQ (reference sequence). V trimming: 5 bases; J trimming: 3 bases; junction bases outside the gene matches: 17. The CDR3 spans 18 residues. CDR3 DNA: TGTGCCAGCAGCCCGCATCAAGAACCGGGACAGGGTTACTACGAGCAGTACTTC. It translates to CASSPHQEPGQGYYEQYF.

This chain joins TRBV13 and TRBJ2-2; 8 bases are a match to TRBD2. There are 17 residues in the CDR3. Per the germline V gene, CDR1 is PRHDT and CDR2 is FYEKMQ (reference sequence). V lost 5 bases and J lost 6; bases outside the gene matches: 14. The CDR3 nucleotides read TGTGCCAGCAGCGAAGACTCCGGGACTAGGTTTCCCGGGGAGCTGTTTTTT. Translated: CASSEDSGTRFPGELFF.

This clonotype has only a few counts. The chain's CDR3 is CASSWTGGTEAFF. CDR3 in DNA: TGTGCCAGCAGTTGGACAGGGGGTACTGAAGCTTTCTTT. The rearrangement joins TRBV28 to TRBJ1-1; 10 bases line up with TRBD1. With V trimmed by 4 bases and J by 5 bases, 1 base remained unmatched. Germline CDR1 is MDHEN and CDR2 is SYDVKM. The CDR3 extends over 13 amino acids.

Comments on this clonotype: A read error may account for a junction end that differs from germline. Written as DNA, the CDR3 is TGTGCTAGTGGTTTGGCGGGGGGCAGTCAATGGGACTTC. The encoded protein is CASGLAGGSQWDF. V and J are TRBV12-5 and TRBJ2-4; D might be TRBD2 (7 bases). The CDR3 is 13 amino acids. Germline CDR1 is LGHNT and CDR2 is FRNRAP.

The CDR3 loop reads CASTEGQGEDTQYF. DNA of the CDR3: TGTGCCAGCACCGAAGGGCAGGGTGAGGATACGCAGTATTTT. The J gene is TRBJ2-3, the V gene TRBV25-1, with TRBD1 as a possible D gene (5 bases). The CDR3 loop spans 14 amino acids. V was shortened by 7 bases and J by 6 bases, with 17 bases between the two germline ends. From germline, CDR1 is MGHDK and CDR2 SYGVNS.

This chain connects TRBV7-9 to TRBJ1-5, with D maybe TRBD1 (5 bases). The CDR3 loop spans 15 amino acids. V was shortened by 5 bases and J by 9 bases, with 20 bases between the two germline ends. CDR1 is SEHNR and CDR2 is FQNEAQ in the germline V gene (reference sequence). CDR3 loop: CASSPLGPGEMPQHF. The CDR3 DNA sequence: TGTGCCAGCAGCCCCCTGGGGCCGGGCGAGATGCCCCAGCATTTT.

This chain joins TRBV9 and TRBJ2-3, with D perhaps TRBD2 (5 bases). V lost 7 bases and J 4 bases, leaving 19 bases between the germline ends. The CDR3 has 15 residues. From germline, CDR1 is SGDLS and CDR2 YYNGEE. In nucleotides, the CDR3 is TGTGCCAGCCCTCCCCGGGCACGGCGGGCAGATACGCAGTATTTT. Translation: CASPPRARRADTQYF.